The 13 T cell receptor beta chains below were found in one sample sequenced in a study of beta chain features in type 1 diabetes. Study outcomes and limitations: In every one of the four CD4+ subsets, TCRB CDR3s were moderately but significantly shorter in Type 1 diabetes patients.

Which antigens these TCRs recognize remains unknown. The authors reverse transcribed all of the isolated RNA, so sequencing captured expressed TCRB transcripts. Some clones are missing from TCRdb's copy, which holds only in-frame ones; the method was immunoSEQ multiplex PCR. This table holds about 650,000 clones, around 11% found once. Sequencing was carried out using naive CD4+ T cells from blood. The source is a young man with type 1 diabetes.

The rearrangement uses TRBV5-4 and TRBJ1-2; weak D call: TRBD1 (5 bases). The germline V gene encodes CDR1 SGHNT and CDR2 YYREEE (reference sequence). CDR3 size: 12 residues. The V gene lost 5 bases and the J gene lost 4 bases, with 9 bases spanning the gap. The DNA for the CDR3 is TGTGCCAGCAGAAGGGACTCCTATGGCTACACCTTC. This codes for CASRRDSYGYTF.

V is TRBV7-2 and J is TRBJ2-3; 8 nucleotides agree with TRBD1. The ends lost 6 bases at V and 2 bases at J; junction bases unmatched: 7. Germline assignment: CDR1 SGHTA and CDR2 FQGNSA. The CDR3 has 15 amino acids. CDR3 sequence (DNA): TGTGCCAGCAGGGCGGGGCAGGGGGCCACAGATACGCAGTATTTT. Its protein is CASRAGQGATDTQYF.

The chain couples TRBV13 to TRBJ1-2; no clear D. There are 13 residues in the CDR3. Germline assignment: CDR1 PRHDT and CDR2 FYEKMQ (reference sequence). V dropped 5 bases and J dropped 4 bases, with 11 bases sitting between them. The CDR3 DNA reads as TGTGCCAGCAGCCCTGCGGGGTCCTATGGCTACACCTTC. Its translation: CASSPAGSYGYTF.

V and J are TRBV5-6 and TRBJ1-2, with a weak D call TRBD1 (5 bases). This CDR3 has 16 residues. The germline V gene has CDR1 SGHDT and CDR2 YYEEEE. Deletions cut 7 bases from V and 4 bases from J, with 23 bases between. The CDR3 loop reads CASRPRGTMVLYGYTF. The DNA of the CDR3 is TGTGCCAGCCGTCCCCGGGGGACTATGGTCCTCTATGGCTACACCTTC.

The V and J genes are TRBV5-4 and TRBJ1-1, with TRBD1 matching over 7 bases. The germline V gene has CDR1 SGHNT and CDR2 YYREEE (reference sequence). CDR3 length: 15 residues. J lost 3 bases, V lost 4 bases, and 9 bases had no gene match. This CDR3 is CASSPPPGQHTEAFF. The CDR3, as DNA: TGTGCCAGCAGCCCGCCCCCGGGACAGCACACTGAAGCTTTCTTT. Full variable domain (missing parts from reference TRBV5-4 and TRBJ1-1): ETGVTQSPTHLIKTRGQQVTLRCSSQSGHNTVSWYQQALGQGPQFIFQYYREEENGRGNFPPRFSGLQFPNYSSELNVNALELDDSALYLCASSPPPGQHTEAFFGQGTRLTVV.

There are a few counts of this clone. V usage is TRBV13 and J usage is TRBJ2-7, with D unresolved. Germline CDR1 is PRHDT and CDR2 is FYEKMQ (reference sequence). The CDR3 totals 12 residues. V was cut by 4 bases and J by 5 bases, with 9 bases left in between. The CDR3 DNA is TGTGCCAGCAGCTGGCAGTTCAACGAGCAGTACTTC. Translated: CASSWQFNEQYF.

This clone showed up just a few times. The J gene is TRBJ1-2, the V gene TRBV29-1; no definite D call. This CDR3 spans 13 amino acids. The germline V and J ends were trimmed by 2 bases and 6 bases, with 13 bases remaining between them. Germline V CDR1 and CDR2: SQVTM, ANQGSEA. The CDR3 DNA reads as TGCAGCGTTGAATATCTTTTGAGTAATGGCTACACCTTC. Translation gives CSVEYLLSNGYTF.

This rearrangement joins TRBV2 to TRBJ2-7, with 7 positions matching TRBD1. J gave up 5 bases and V 7 bases, and 11 bases lay outside the gene matches. Germline V gives CDR1 SNHLY, CDR2 FYNNEI. The CDR3 has 14 residues. In nucleotides, the CDR3 is TGTGCCAGCACCCGAACCGACAGGGTCGACGAGCAGTACTTC. It translates to CASTRTDRVDEQYF.

There are a few counts of this clone. The junction does not match germline at one end; this may be a read error. The genes are TRBV30 and TRBJ1-3, with unresolved D. The CDR3 is made up of 13 amino acids. Germline CDR1 and CDR2: GTSNPN and SVGIG (reference sequence). The CDR3 loop reads CALSTNSGNTIYF. In nucleotides, the CDR3 is TGTGCCTTGAGTACCAACTCTGGAAACACCATATATTTT.

The chain uses TRBV4-2 and TRBJ1-4, with unresolved D. V lost 5 bases and J lost 5, with 9 bases in between. The CDR3 sequence is 13 residues long. The germline gives CDR1 LGHNA, CDR2 YNFKEQ. Here the CDR3 reads CASSFPSNEKLFF. The DNA for the CDR3 is TGTGCCAGCAGCTTTCCGTCCAATGAAAAACTGTTTTTT.

This clone was detected only a few times. This chain uses TRBV9 with TRBJ2-3; D is unclear. V was trimmed by 3 bases and J by 2 bases, leaving 16 bases between them. CDR1 is SGDLS and CDR2 is YYNGEE in the germline V gene. The CDR3 spans 16 residues. The CDR3 DNA is TGTGCCAGCAGCGGAAGATCTTCAGGCAACACAGATACGCAGTATTTT. Its translation: CASSGRSSGNTDTQYF.

This clone occurred a few times. This sequence joins TRBV4-3 and TRBJ1-1; unclear D gene. V dropped 2 bases and J dropped 1 base, with 14 bases sitting between them. Looked up from germline, CDR1 is LGHNA and CDR2 is YSLEER. The CDR3 is 16 residues long. The CDR3 is CASSQHLDGSNTEAFF. The DNA for the CDR3 is TGCGCCAGCAGCCAACACCTGGACGGATCGAACACTGAAGCTTTCTTT.

The chain combines TRBV7-2 with TRBJ2-7; either TRBD1 or TRBD2 may fit D (5 bases each). Germline loops: CDR1 SGHTA, CDR2 FQGNSA. There are 14 residues in the CDR3. Trimming pared 3 bases from V and 2 bases from J, leaving 11 bases between. CDR3 DNA: TGTGCCAGCAGCTTCGGGGACGGAGCCTACGAGCAGTACTTC. Residues: CASSFGDGAYEQYF.